The present entry profiles one TCR beta chain with its context. The data were taken from a study of blood T cells in healthy people across ages. This CDR3 comprises 15 residues. Germline CDR1 is LGHNA and CDR2 is YSLEER. V was trimmed by 0 bases and J by 4 bases, leaving 9 bases between them. Combining a sample-barcoded 5' primer with a J-beta primer mix, a second PCR ran for 7 to 11 cycles. TCRdb processed the 5' RACE reads anew with MiXCR; each CDR3 protein has one entry. The sample includes roughly 1.4 million distinct CDR3 sequences, roughly 60% of them seen just once. The clonotype originates from a man younger than 35 in good health. Sequences were obtained from blood. The chain couples TRBV4-3 to TRBJ1-4, with D unresolved. Here the CDR3 reads CASSQDVGSNEKLFF. CDR3 nucleotide sequence: TGCGCCAGCAGCCAAGATGTGGGGAGTAATGAAAAACTGTTTTTT.